This T cell receptor beta chain was found in a study of graft-versus-host responses after intestinal transplantation. Overall study context: Multivisceral, liver-intestinal, or isolated intestinal transplants were received by the recipients. All recipients got anti-thymocyte globulin induction, then tacrolimus and steroids for approximately 3 years.

The data were produced by immunoSEQ multiplex PCR, yet TCRdb's version contains in-frame clones alone and is incomplete. This sample has 11,000 or so clones, with about three quarters found just once. General study findings and limits: High graft-versus-host to host-versus-graft clonal ratios were found in allografts of patients who had graft-donor T cell macrochimerism.

The CDR3 runs to 15 residues. Trimming cost V 2 bases and J 6 bases; bases outside gene matches: 2. Germline CDR1 reads MNHNS; CDR2 reads SASEGT. In the case of this clone: The antigen remains undetermined.

The source of this sequence is a human patient who received an intestinal transplant, so some T cells may come from the graft donor. Specimen: PBMCs, collected roughly 490 days after intestinal transplant. The chain combines TRBV6-1 with TRBJ2-2, with TRBD2 matching over 11 bases. CDR3 amino acids: CASSELAGGPGELFF. CDR3 nucleotides: TGTGCCAGCAGTGAATTAGCGGGAGGGCCCGGGGAGCTGTTTTTT.